These 8 T cell receptor beta chains share one sample of origin, sequenced in a study of T cell repertoires in cytomegalovirus infection. TCRdb used MiXCR to reprocess the reads, holding one entry per CDR3 protein. The table includes hundreds of thousands of distinct CDR3 sequences, approximately 40% detected once. These receptors lack a known antigen. Sequenced material: cultured PBMCs, taken from culture after CMV antigen stimulation. These receptors were taken from a human donor in good health (CMV status not recorded). Some clones in this sample may be carry-over from other donors' samples.

This clonotype was counted a few times. The CDR3 sequence: CASSYYASVHPGELFF. DNA for the CDR3: TGTGCCAGCAGTTACTACGCTAGCGTCCACCCCGGGGAGCTGTTTTTT. The chain links TRBV6-6 to TRBJ2-2; a weak D match, TRBD2 (6 bases). CDR1 is MNHNY and CDR2 is SVGAGI in the germline V gene (reference sequence). This CDR3 has 16 residues. The V end lost 1 base, the J end lost 6 bases, and 15 bases lay between the germline ends.

This clonotype was detected only a few times. The J gene is TRBJ2-3, the V gene TRBV7-4; D remains ambiguous. This CDR3 region has 14 residues. CDR1 is SGHVT, CDR2 SQSDAQ, per germline. V gave up 4 bases and J gave up 1 base, with 9 bases separating them. CDR3 bases: TGTGCCAGCAGCTCCGAGCAGGGCACAGATACGCAGTATTTT. It codes for CASSSEQGTDTQYF.

The chain recombines TRBV5-6 with TRBJ1-2; D gene unclear. The CDR3 totals 16 residues. The V end was cut by 0 bases, the J end by 4 bases, with 16 bases between. Germline V gives CDR1 SGHDT, CDR2 YYEEEE. The CDR3 region has the DNA TGTGCCAGCAGCTTGGGTGGAGGCCCAGGCGTCTATGGCTACACCTTC. It translates to CASSLGGGPGVYGYTF.

The chain has TRBV7-8 and TRBJ2-7; unclear D gene. Germline loops: CDR1 SGHVS, CDR2 FQNEAQ. V shed 7 bases and J shed 3 bases, with 19 bases lying between them. This CDR3 spans 15 amino acids. Written as DNA, the CDR3 is TGTGCCAGCACCCCTTACGGCGTCTCTTACTACGAGCAGTACTTC. It yields the protein CASTPYGVSYYEQYF.

The gene calls are TRBV6-1 and TRBJ2-3, with 10 positions matching TRBD2. The CDR3 has 16 residues. Looked up from germline, CDR1 is MNHNS and CDR2 is SASEGT. V lost 4 bases, J lost 5 bases, and 9 bases stayed unmatched. The CDR3 loop is CASSGTLAGAIDTQYF. For the CDR3, the DNA is TGTGCCAGCAGTGGGACCCTAGCGGGAGCAATAGATACGCAGTATTTT.

The chain is built from TRBV2 and TRBJ2-2; either TRBD1 or TRBD2 may fit D (5 bases each). CDR1 and CDR2 (germline): SNHLY, FYNNEI. The CDR3 loop spans 17 amino acids. V dropped 2 bases and J dropped 4 bases, with 17 bases sitting between them. The CDR3 nucleotides are TGTGCCAGCAGTGAAAGGGAGAGGGGAATCCGCACCGGGGAGCTGTTTTTT. Protein product: CASSERERGIRTGELFF.

The V and J genes are TRBV7-2 and TRBJ2-7, with unresolved D. The CDR3 length is 16 residues. The ends were cut back, 1 base at V and 0 bases at J, with 13 bases in the middle. Looked up from germline, CDR1 is SGHTA and CDR2 is FQGNSA. The CDR3 DNA reads as TGTGCCAGCAGCTTAGGGGGTAGCCTTAGCTCCTACGAGCAGTACTTC. It specifies CASSLGGSLSSYEQYF. The variable domain in full, with the rest retrieved from reference TRBV7-2 and TRBJ2-7, is GAGVSQSPSNKVTEKGKDVELRCDPISGHTALYWYRQSLGQGLEFLIYFQGNSAPDKSGLPSDRFSAERTGGSVSTLTIQRTQQEDSAVYLCASSLGGSLSSYEQYFGPGTRLTVT.

The chain links TRBV7-2 to TRBJ1-4; tentative D call: TRBD1 (6 bases). The germline V gene encodes CDR1 SGHTA and CDR2 FQGNSA. Trimming removed 5 bases at V and 5 bases at J, with 12 bases between. CDR3 length: 14 amino acids. CDR3 coding DNA: TGTACCAGCAGCCGGACAGCTGAGAATGAAAAACTGTTTTTT. Its translation is CTSSRTAENEKLFF. The entire variable domain, with the rest obtained from reference TRBV7-2 and TRBJ1-4, is as follows: GAGVSQSPSNKVTEKGKDVELRCDPISGHTALYWYRQSLGQGLEFLIYFQGNSAPDKSGLPSDRFSAERTGGSVSTLTIQRTQQEDSAVYLCTSSRTAENEKLFFGSGTQLSVL.